One and the same sample provided the 31 T cell receptor beta chains below, sequenced in a study of blood T cell repertoires in COVID-19. Using immunoSEQ multiplex PCR, the repertoire was profiled, and TCRdb retains in-frame clones only, with some absent. Of roughly 280,000 clones in the sample, around 86% were seen once. The specimen was peripheral blood. The receptor source for this set is a man aged 45-65 years with acute or convalescent COVID-19.

The chain carries TRBV19 and TRBJ2-5; 9 bases line up with TRBD1. The trim removed 5 bases at V and 5 bases at J, leaving 9 bases unmatched. Germline V gene sequence: CDR1 LNHDA, CDR2 SQIVND (reference sequence). The CDR3 loop spans 15 amino acids. CDR3 bases: TGTGCCAGTAGTCCAGGGACAGGGTGGTCGGAGACCCAGTACTTC. Protein sequence: CASSPGTGWSETQYF.

This clone appeared a few times. This chain connects TRBV3-1 (or the pseudogene TRBV3-2) to TRBJ1-4, with TRBD1 identical over 8 bases. V was clipped by 1 base and J by 7 bases; unmatched bases: 2. Germline CDR1 reads LGHDT; CDR2 reads YNNKEL (reference sequence). This CDR3 has 14 residues. CDR3 amino acids: CASSQAGQAEKLFF. In nucleotides, the CDR3 is TGTGCCAGCAGCCAAGCGGGACAGGCTGAAAAACTGTTTTTT.

This clone was seen many times. This chain links TRBV6-5 with TRBJ2-7, with D possibly TRBD1 on 6 matching bases. The CDR3 loop spans 14 amino acids. CDR1 is MNHEY, CDR2 SVGAGI, per germline. Trimming stripped 0 bases from V and 3 bases from J, with 9 bases between. The CDR3, as DNA: TGTGCCAGCAGTTACTCGAACAGGGACTACGAGCAGTACTTC. Residues: CASSYSNRDYEQYF.

This chain connects TRBV6-5 to TRBJ2-2; 10 nucleotides match TRBD1. Losses at the gene ends were 4 bases for V and 6 bases for J; bases not matched to a gene: 8. The V gene's germline CDR1 is MNHEY and CDR2 SVGAGI. The CDR3 loop spans 16 amino acids. CDR3 sequence reads: CASSLWTGGLPGELFF. CDR3 DNA: TGTGCCAGCAGTTTGTGGACAGGGGGTCTTCCCGGGGAGCTGTTTTTT.

The rearrangement joins TRBV6-6 to TRBJ2-2, with D maybe TRBD1 (6 bases). The CDR3 has 16 amino acids. V was cut by 7 bases and J by 3 bases, with 18 bases left in between. CDR1 MNHNY and CDR2 SVGAGI come from the germline V gene (reference sequence). CDR3 DNA sequence: TGTGCCAGCATAGTTCTCAGGGGCGAATACACCGGGGAGCTGTTTTTT. It codes for CASIVLRGEYTGELFF.

This chain connects TRBV20-1 to TRBJ1-2; D is unresolved. The CDR3 has 11 amino acids. Looked up from germline, CDR1 is DFQATT and CDR2 is SNEGSKA (reference sequence). V was trimmed by 6 bases and J by 5 bases, leaving 10 bases between them. Written as DNA, the CDR3 is TGCAGTGCCCTCGGAGGGTATGGCTACACCTTC. This codes for CSALGGYGYTF.

This sequence joins TRBV6-5 and TRBJ1-4; TRBD1 matches at 9 bases. The CDR3 is 15 residues long. Germline CDR1 and CDR2: MNHEY and SVGAGI. Unmatched junction bases numbered 10, after V lost 6 bases and J lost 8 bases. CDR3 region: CASRPPGQGEEKLFF. The CDR3 DNA follows: TGTGCCAGCAGGCCTCCGGGACAGGGCGAGGAAAAACTGTTTTTT.

The chain employs TRBV19 and TRBJ1-2, with D possibly TRBD1 on 6 matching bases. Trimming left V 0 bases short and J 5 bases short, with 16 bases between. The germline gives CDR1 LNHDA, CDR2 SQIVND (reference sequence). This CDR3 has 16 residues. The CDR3 DNA reads as TGTGCCAGTAGTATAGAAGGGAGAGGGCAGGGGTATGGCTACACCTTC. Protein product: CASSIEGRGQGYGYTF.

This chain connects TRBV7-3 to TRBJ1-4; possible D gene TRBD1, 5 bases. Deletions cut 4 bases from V and 8 bases from J, with 11 bases between. The germline V gene has CDR1 SGHTA and CDR2 FQGTGA. CDR3 length equals 13 residues. The CDR3 reads CASSWQGGEKLFF. CDR3 sequence (DNA): TGTGCCAGCAGCTGGCAGGGAGGGGAAAAACTGTTTTTT.

The J gene is TRBJ2-3, the V gene TRBV5-1; 15 bases are shared with TRBD2. The junction had 12 bases not matched to a gene; V was cut back by 2 bases and J by 5 bases. The germline gives CDR1 SGHRS, CDR2 YFSETQ. This CDR3 is 19 amino acids long. The CDR3 DNA follows: TGCGCCAGCAGCTTAACCCCGGGACTAGCGGGGGGAAAAGGAGATACGCAGTATTTT. Amino acids: CASSLTPGLAGGKGDTQYF. Filled out from reference TRBV5-1 and TRBJ2-3, the complete variable domain reads KAGVTQTPRYLIKTRGQQVTLSCSPISGHRSVSWYQQTPGQGLQFLFEYFSETQRNKGNFPGRFSGRQFSNSRSEMNVSTLELGDSALYLCASSLTPGLAGGKGDTQYFGPGTRLTVL.

This clone was observed a single time. The V gene is TRBV7-2, the J gene TRBJ1-5, with a possible D match to TRBD1 (6 bases). Germline CDR1 SGHTA, CDR2 FQGNSA. The CDR3 sequence is 15 residues long. V dropped 4 bases and J dropped 3 bases, with 13 bases sitting between them. Written as DNA, the CDR3 is TGTGCCAGCAGCTATACCCGGGACACCAATCAGCCCCAGCATTTT. As protein: CASSYTRDTNQPQHF.

The J gene is TRBJ2-2, the V gene TRBV30; 8 nucleotides match TRBD1. V lost 5 bases to trimming and J lost 2 bases; unmatched junction nucleotides: 4. The length of the CDR3 is 14 residues. CDR1 and CDR2 from the germline V gene are GTSNPN and SVGIG (reference sequence). CDR3 coding DNA: TGTGCCTGGGACAGGGGCTTCAACACCGGGGAGCTGTTTTTT. Protein product: CAWDRGFNTGELFF.

This chain connects TRBV6-1 to TRBJ2-2; 7 nucleotides agree with TRBD1. CDR1 MNHNS and CDR2 SASEGT come from the germline V gene. The CDR3 is 16 amino acids. V lost 4 bases to trimming and J lost 0 bases; unmatched junction nucleotides: 5. CDR3 DNA sequence: TGTGCCAGCAGTGGCCGGGGACAGACGAACACCGGGGAGCTGTTTTTT. Translated: CASSGRGQTNTGELFF.

The rearrangement joins TRBV7-6 to TRBJ1-4; D gene unclear. Germline CDR1 reads SGHVS; CDR2 reads FNYEAQ. The V end was cut by 5 bases, the J end by 2 bases, with 12 bases between. The CDR3 spans 15 residues. The DNA for the CDR3 is TGTGCCAGCAGCCCCGCGGTATCTACTAATGAAAAACTGTTTTTT. Translating gives CASSPAVSTNEKLFF.

The V call is TRBV30, the J call TRBJ1-1; no reliable D call. V dropped 7 bases and J dropped 1 base, with 7 bases sitting between them. This CDR3 region has 11 residues. Per germline, CDR1 GTSNPN and CDR2 SVGIG (reference sequence). The CDR3 sequence is CASKKNTEAFF. CDR3 DNA sequence: TGTGCCTCAAAAAAGAACACTGAAGCTTTCTTT.

V and J are TRBV5-1 and TRBJ1-4; 11 bases fit TRBD1. With V trimmed by 0 bases and J by 8 bases, 6 bases remained unmatched. The germline CDR1 and CDR2 sequences are SGHRS and YFSETQ. There are 16 residues in the CDR3. As DNA, the CDR3 is TGCGCCAGCAGCTTGGCATGGGACAGGGGGGACGAAAAACTGTTTTTT. This gives the protein CASSLAWDRGDEKLFF.

This chain's CDR3 is CASKRASGNNEQFF. The CDR3 DNA sequence: TGTGCCAGTAAGAGGGCTAGCGGGAACAATGAGCAGTTCTTC. The genes are TRBV19 and TRBJ2-1; TRBD2 matches 9 bases. Germline-derived CDR1 and CDR2 are LNHDA and SQIVND (reference sequence). V was pared by 7 bases and J by 5 bases, with 6 bases of the junction left unmatched. The CDR3 is 14 residues long.

This clone was observed a single time. V usage is TRBV18 and J usage is TRBJ2-7, with 12 bases identical to TRBD1. V was clipped by 0 bases and J by 2 bases; unmatched bases: 2. Looked up from germline, CDR1 is KGHSH and CDR2 is LQKENI. The CDR3 sequence is 16 residues long. DNA of the CDR3: TGTGCCAGCTCACCACCGGGACAGGGGGCGGCCTACGAGCAGTACTTC. As protein: CASSPPGQGAAYEQYF.

J is TRBJ1-1 and V is TRBV19, with a weak D call TRBD1 (5 bases). Trimming took off 8 bases at V and 4 bases at J, with 14 bases between the two ends. The CDR3 runs 13 residues. Germline CDR1 and CDR2: LNHDA and SQIVND (reference sequence). This chain's CDR3 is CASEGAPGTEAFF. DNA for the CDR3: TGTGCCAGTGAAGGGGCGCCCGGCACTGAAGCTTTCTTT.

This chain uses TRBV4-1 with TRBJ2-5; TRBD1 aligns across 11 bases. Looked up from germline, CDR1 is MGHRA and CDR2 is YSYEKL. The CDR3 covers 16 residues. The V segment lost 4 bases and the J segment 4 bases; nucleotides outside the gene matches: 8. The CDR3 bases are TGCGCCAGCAGCCCCTGGACAGGGGGCCTAGGAGAGACCCAGTACTTC. Encoded protein: CASSPWTGGLGETQYF.

CDR3 region: CASSYRTLNTEAFF. Here the CDR3 DNA reads TGTGCCAGCAGTTATAGGACACTAAACACTGAAGCTTTCTTT. The V call is TRBV6-5, the J call TRBJ1-1, with a weak D call TRBD1 (5 bases). The CDR3 extends over 14 amino acids. V was cut by 3 bases and J by 2 bases, with 10 bases left in between. Germline CDR1 and CDR2: MNHEY and SVGAGI.

This chain links TRBV9 with TRBJ1-3; D is undetermined. Looked up from germline, CDR1 is SGDLS and CDR2 is YYNGEE. The CDR3 is made up of 17 amino acids. Deletions cut 7 bases from V and 1 base from J, with 21 bases between. This CDR3 is CASGREARDLSGNTIYF. CDR3 bases: TGTGCCAGCGGACGGGAGGCGAGGGATTTATCTGGAAACACCATATATTTT. Variable domain in full (rest from reference TRBV9 and TRBJ1-3): DSGVTQTPKHLITATGQRVTLRCSPRSGDLSVYWYQQSLDQGLQFLIQYYNGEERAKGNILERFSAQQFPDLHSELNLSSLELGDSALYFCASGREARDLSGNTIYFGEGSWLTVV.

The rearrangement uses TRBV6-5 and TRBJ2-2; 10 positions agree with TRBD2. The CDR3 is 15 amino acids. Unmatched junction bases numbered 0, after V lost 5 bases and J lost 0 bases. Looked up from germline, CDR1 is MNHEY and CDR2 is SVGAGI. This chain's CDR3 is CASSTSGTNTGELFF. CDR3 nucleotide sequence: TGTGCCAGCAGTACTAGCGGGACGAACACCGGGGAGCTGTTTTTT.

J is TRBJ1-1 and V is TRBV29-1, with D unresolved. Germline V gives CDR1 SQVTM, CDR2 ANQGSEA. V lost 6 bases to trimming and J lost 2 bases, with 13 bases between them. The CDR3 extends over 13 amino acids. The CDR3 region is CSVLRDLNTEAFF. The CDR3 DNA follows: TGCAGCGTCCTTCGGGATCTTAACACTGAAGCTTTCTTT.

The chain couples TRBV29-1 to TRBJ2-2; 7 nucleotides align to TRBD2. Trimming took 7 bases from V and 5 from J; bases not matched to a gene: 4. The CDR3 extends over 12 amino acids. Germline assignment: CDR1 SQVTM and CDR2 ANQGSEA. The CDR3 region is CSGGEGTGELFF. CDR3 in DNA: TGCAGCGGCGGGGAGGGGACCGGGGAGCTGTTTTTT.

Here the CDR3 DNA reads TGTGCCAGCAGCAAAACGGAAGGCTGGCGGGGCTACAATGAGCAGTTCTTC. This sequence encodes CASSKTEGWRGYNEQFF. The V call is TRBV21-1, the J call TRBJ2-1; the table's D call, TRBD2, has no DNA check behind it. TRBV21-1 is listed as a pseudogene. The CDR3 has 17 residues.

The chain links TRBV4-2 to TRBJ1-6; D is uncertain. The CDR3 extends over 15 amino acids. The germline gives CDR1 LGHNA, CDR2 YNFKEQ. V lost 0 bases and J 7 bases, leaving 10 bases between the germline ends. CDR3 bases: TGTGCCAGCAGCCAAGATGCGATATTCAATTCACCCCTCCACTTT. Translating it yields CASSQDAIFNSPLHF.

J is TRBJ1-6 and V is TRBV30, with 12 bases that match TRBD1. CDR1 and CDR2 (germline): GTSNPN, SVGIG (reference sequence). The V gene end was trimmed by 5 bases and the J gene end by 10 bases; junction bases not matched to a gene: 3. The CDR3 extends over 13 amino acids. In DNA form, the CDR3 reads TGTGCCTGGGGGACAGGGGGCAGGTCACCCCTCCACTTT. Translating gives CAWGTGGRSPLHF.

V gene TRBV14 combines with J gene TRBJ1-2, with D hard to call. This CDR3 contains 12 residues. CDR1 SGHDN and CDR2 FVKESK come from the germline V gene. Trimming left V 4 bases short and J 8 bases short, with 11 bases between. CDR3 region: CASSLGGIGYTF. The CDR3 nucleotides read TGTGCCAGCAGCCTCGGCGGGATAGGCTACACCTTC. The variable domain in full, with the rest retrieved from reference TRBV14 and TRBJ1-2, is EAGVTQFPSHSVIEKGQTVTLRCDPISGHDNLYWYRRVMGKEIKFLLHFVKESKQDESGMPNNRFLAERTGGTYSTLKVQPAELEDSGVYFCASSLGGIGYTFGSGTRLTVV.

This clone appeared a single time. The genes are TRBV2 and TRBJ2-5; the D gene is possibly TRBD1 (6 bases). Trimming took 4 bases from V and 5 from J, leaving 14 bases between them. CDR1 and CDR2 from the germline V gene are SNHLY and FYNNEI. This CDR3 region has 14 residues. The CDR3 loop is CASSGGRGGETQYF. CDR3 DNA: TGTGCCAGCAGTGGGGGCAGGGGTGGCGAGACCCAGTACTTC.

The chain combines TRBV7-2 with TRBJ2-5, with D tentatively TRBD2 (5 bases). V was shortened by 0 bases and J by 4 bases, with 9 bases between the two germline ends. The germline gives CDR1 SGHTA, CDR2 FQGNSA. CDR3 length: 14 residues. Here the CDR3 DNA reads TGTGCCAGCAGCTTAGCGGCGGGCGGAGAGACCCAGTACTTC. Amino acids: CASSLAAGGETQYF.